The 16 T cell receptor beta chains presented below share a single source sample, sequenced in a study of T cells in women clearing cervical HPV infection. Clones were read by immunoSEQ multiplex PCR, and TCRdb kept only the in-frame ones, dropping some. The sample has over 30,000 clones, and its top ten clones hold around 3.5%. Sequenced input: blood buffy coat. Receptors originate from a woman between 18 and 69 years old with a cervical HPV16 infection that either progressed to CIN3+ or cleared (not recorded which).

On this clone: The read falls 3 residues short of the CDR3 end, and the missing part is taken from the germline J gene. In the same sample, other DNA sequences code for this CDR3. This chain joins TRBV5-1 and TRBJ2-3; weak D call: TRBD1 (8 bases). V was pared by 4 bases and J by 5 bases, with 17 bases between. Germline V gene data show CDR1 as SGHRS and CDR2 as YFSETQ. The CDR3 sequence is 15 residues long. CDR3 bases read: TGCGCCAGCAGCAGCGGGACAGGACTGGGAGATACG. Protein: CASSSGTGLGDT. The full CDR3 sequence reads CASSSGTGLGDTQYF.

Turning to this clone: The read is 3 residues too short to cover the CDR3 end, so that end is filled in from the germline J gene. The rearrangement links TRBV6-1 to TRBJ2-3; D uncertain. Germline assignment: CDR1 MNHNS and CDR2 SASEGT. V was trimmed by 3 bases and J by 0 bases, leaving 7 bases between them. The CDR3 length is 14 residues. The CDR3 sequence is CASSDLRSTDTQYF. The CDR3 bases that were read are TGTGCCAGCAGTGATTTGAGGAGCACAGATACG.

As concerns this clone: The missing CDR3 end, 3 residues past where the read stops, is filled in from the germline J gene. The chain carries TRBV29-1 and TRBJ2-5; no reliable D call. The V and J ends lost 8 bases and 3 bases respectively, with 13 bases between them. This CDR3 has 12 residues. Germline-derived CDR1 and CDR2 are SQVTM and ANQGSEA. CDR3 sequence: CSIRVGEETQYF. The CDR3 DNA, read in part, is TGCAGCATACGGGTTGGAGAAGAGACC.

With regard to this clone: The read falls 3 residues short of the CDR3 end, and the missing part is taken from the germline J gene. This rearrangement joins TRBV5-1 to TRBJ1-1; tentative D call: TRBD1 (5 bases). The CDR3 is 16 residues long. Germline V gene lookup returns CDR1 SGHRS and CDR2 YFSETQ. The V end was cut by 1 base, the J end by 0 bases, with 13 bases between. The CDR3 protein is CASSLLPGGVNTEAFF. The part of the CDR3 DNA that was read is TGCGCCAGCAGCTTGTTACCTGGAGGGGTGAACACTGAA.

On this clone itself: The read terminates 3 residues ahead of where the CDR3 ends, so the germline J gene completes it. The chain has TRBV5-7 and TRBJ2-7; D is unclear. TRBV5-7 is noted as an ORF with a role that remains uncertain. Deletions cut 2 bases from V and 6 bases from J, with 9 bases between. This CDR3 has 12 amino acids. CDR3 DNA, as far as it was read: TGTGCCAGCAGCTTCTTAGCTCGCGAG. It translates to CASSFLARE. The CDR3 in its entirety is CASSFLAREQYF.

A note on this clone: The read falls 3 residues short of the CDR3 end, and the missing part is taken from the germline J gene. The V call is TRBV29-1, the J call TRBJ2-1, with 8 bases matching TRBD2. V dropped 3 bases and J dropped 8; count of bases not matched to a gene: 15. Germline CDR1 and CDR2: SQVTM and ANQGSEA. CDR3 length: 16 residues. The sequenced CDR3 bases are TGCAGCGTTGAGGGCCGCGGGAGGAGCCGGCCCGATGAG. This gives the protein CSVEGRGRSRPDE. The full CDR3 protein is CSVEGRGRSRPDEQFF.

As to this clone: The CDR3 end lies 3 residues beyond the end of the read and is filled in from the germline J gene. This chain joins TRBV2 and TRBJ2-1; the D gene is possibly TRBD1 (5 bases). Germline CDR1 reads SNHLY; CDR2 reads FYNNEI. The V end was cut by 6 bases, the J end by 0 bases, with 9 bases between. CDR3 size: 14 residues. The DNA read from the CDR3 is TGTGCCAGCAGACTACAGGCCTCCTACAATGAG. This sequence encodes CASRLQASYNE. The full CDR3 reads CASRLQASYNEQFF.

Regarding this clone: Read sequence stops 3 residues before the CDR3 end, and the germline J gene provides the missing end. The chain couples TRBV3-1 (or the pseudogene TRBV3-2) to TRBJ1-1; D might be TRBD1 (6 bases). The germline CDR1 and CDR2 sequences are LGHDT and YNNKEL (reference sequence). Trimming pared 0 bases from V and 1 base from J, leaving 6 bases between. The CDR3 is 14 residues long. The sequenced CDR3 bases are TGTGCCAGCAGCCAAGACAGGGGGAACACTGAA. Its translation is CASSQDRGNTE. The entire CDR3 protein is CASSQDRGNTEAFF.

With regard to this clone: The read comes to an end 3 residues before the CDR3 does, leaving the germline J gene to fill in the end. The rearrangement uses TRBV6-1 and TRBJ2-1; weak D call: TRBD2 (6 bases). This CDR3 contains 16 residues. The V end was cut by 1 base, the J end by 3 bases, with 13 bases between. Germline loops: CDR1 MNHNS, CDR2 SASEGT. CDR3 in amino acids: CASSEVRLAYYNEQFF. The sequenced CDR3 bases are TGTGCCAGCAGTGAAGTTCGGCTAGCGTACTACAATGAG.

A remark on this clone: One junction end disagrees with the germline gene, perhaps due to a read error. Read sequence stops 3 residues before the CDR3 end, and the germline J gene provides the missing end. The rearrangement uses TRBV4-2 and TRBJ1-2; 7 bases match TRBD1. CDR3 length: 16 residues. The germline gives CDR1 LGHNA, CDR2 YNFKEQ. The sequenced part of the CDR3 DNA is TGCGCCAGCAGCCAACTTCGGGACAGAGATAACTATGGC. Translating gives CASSQLRDRDNYG. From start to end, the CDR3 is CASSQLRDRDNYGYTF.

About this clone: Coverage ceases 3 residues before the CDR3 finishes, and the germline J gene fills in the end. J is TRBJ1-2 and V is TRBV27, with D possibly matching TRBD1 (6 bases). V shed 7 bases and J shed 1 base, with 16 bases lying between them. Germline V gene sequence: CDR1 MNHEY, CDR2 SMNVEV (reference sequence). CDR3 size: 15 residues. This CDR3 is CASKLRGAGNYGYTF. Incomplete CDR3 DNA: TGTGCCAGCAAACTGCGGGGGGCAGGTAACTATGGC.

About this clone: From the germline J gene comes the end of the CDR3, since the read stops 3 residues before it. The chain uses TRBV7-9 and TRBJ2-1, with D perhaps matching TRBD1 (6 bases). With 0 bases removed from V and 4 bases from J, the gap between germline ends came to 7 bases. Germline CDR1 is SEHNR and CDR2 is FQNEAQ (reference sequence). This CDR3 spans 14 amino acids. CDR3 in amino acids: CASSLARGYNEQFF. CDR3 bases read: TGTGCCAGCAGCTTAGCCAGGGGATACAATGAG.

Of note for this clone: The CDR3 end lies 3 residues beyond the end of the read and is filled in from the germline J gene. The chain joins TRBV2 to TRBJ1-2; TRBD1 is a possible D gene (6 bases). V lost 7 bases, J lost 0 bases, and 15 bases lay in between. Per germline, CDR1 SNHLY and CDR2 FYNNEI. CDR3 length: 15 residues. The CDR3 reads CASIGTDRPNYGYTF. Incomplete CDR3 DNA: TGTGCCAGCATCGGCACGGACAGACCTAACTATGGC.

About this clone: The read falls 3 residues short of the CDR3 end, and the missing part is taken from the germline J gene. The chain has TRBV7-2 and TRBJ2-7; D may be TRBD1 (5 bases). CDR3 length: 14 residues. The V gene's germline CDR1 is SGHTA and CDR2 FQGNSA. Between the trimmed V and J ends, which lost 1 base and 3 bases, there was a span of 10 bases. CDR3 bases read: TGTGCCAGCAGCTTAGGTGGGGCCGACTACGAG. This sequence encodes CASSLGGADYE. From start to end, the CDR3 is CASSLGGADYEQYF.

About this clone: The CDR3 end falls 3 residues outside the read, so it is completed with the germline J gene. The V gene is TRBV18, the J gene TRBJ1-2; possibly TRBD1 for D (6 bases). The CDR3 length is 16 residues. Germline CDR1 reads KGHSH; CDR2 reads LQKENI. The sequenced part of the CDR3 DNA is TGTGCCAGCTCACGGCTTACTAGCGGGGGCTACAATGAC. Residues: CASSRLTSGGYND. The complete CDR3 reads CASSRLTSGGYNDYTF.

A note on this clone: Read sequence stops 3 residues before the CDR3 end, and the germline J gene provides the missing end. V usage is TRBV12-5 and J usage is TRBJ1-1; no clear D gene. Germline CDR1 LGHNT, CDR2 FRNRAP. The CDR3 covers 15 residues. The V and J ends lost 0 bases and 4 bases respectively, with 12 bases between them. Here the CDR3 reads CASGLVLGVGTEAFF. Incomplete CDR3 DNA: TGTGCTAGTGGTTTGGTACTGGGCGTAGGCACTGAA.